These 18 T cell receptor beta chains originate from one sample sequenced in a study of T cells expressing NK-cell markers (dated by TCRdb to about 2020). Preparation of the library involved 5' RACE. The sequencing machine was an Illumina HiSeq 2000. With the reads reprocessed by TCRdb, a single entry stands for each CDR3 protein sequence and no DNA is reported. The sample's records list some 150,000 distinct CDR3 sequences. The top ten clonotypes cover 10% to 15% of the sample. Sequenced: blood T cells: a sorted CD56 or NKG2C T cell subset, CD4+ or CD8+ T cells, or bulk PBMC T cells (not recorded which). The receptors originated from a man between 18 and 35 years old in good health. Donor details come from another sample of the same person, matched by shared clones.

The V and J genes are TRBV6-5 and TRBJ2-7; TCRdb designates TRBD1, a call that cannot be tested without DNA. The CDR3 spans 11 residues. Germline loops: CDR1 MNHEY, CDR2 SVGAGI. CDR3: CASSYGQEQYF.

V and J are TRBV11-2 and TRBJ2-2; TCRdb reports TRBD1, a call that lacks DNA to check it against. The CDR3 is made up of 18 amino acids. Germline CDR1 reads SGHAT; CDR2 reads FQNNGV. The CDR3 loop reads CASSLLLWGQSNTGELFF.

V and J are TRBV14 and TRBJ1-4. The CDR3 spans 15 residues. In germline, CDR1 is SGHDN, CDR2 FVKESK. CDR3 loop: CASSQGSGVSEKLFF.

The CDR3 region is CASSYYRGYEQYF. The chain combines TRBV6-5 with TRBJ2-7. This CDR3 region has 13 residues. Per germline, CDR1 MNHEY and CDR2 SVGAGI.

V is TRBV4-1 and J is TRBJ2-2; TCRdb designates TRBD1, a call that cannot be tested without DNA. Germline loops: CDR1 MGHRA, CDR2 YSYEKL. This CDR3 spans 17 amino acids. The CDR3 reads CASSQEGQGARTGELFF.

This chain uses TRBV10-3 with TRBJ2-1; absent DNA, TCRdb's TRBD2 call cannot be checked. Germline V gene data show CDR1 as ENHRY and CDR2 as SYGVKD. CDR3 length equals 13 residues. Here the CDR3 reads CAGAGGGYNEQFF.

V is TRBV12-3 or TRBV12-4 and J is TRBJ2-7. This CDR3 has 15 amino acids. CDR3: CASRALNEPGTEQYF.

The chain uses TRBV20-1 and TRBJ2-1. The germline V gene has CDR1 DFQATT and CDR2 SNEGSKA (reference sequence). The CDR3 covers 14 residues. The CDR3 loop reads CSARGTSSYNEQFF.

The chain employs TRBV5-1 and TRBJ1-5. The CDR3 length is 15 residues. Germline CDR1 SGHRS, CDR2 YFSETQ. This CDR3 is CASSPTGSGNQPQHF.

The chain is built from TRBV20-1 and TRBJ2-5; the D gene TCRdb calls, TRBD2, cannot be checked with no DNA. The CDR3 covers 16 residues. CDR1 and CDR2 from the germline V gene are DFQATT and SNEGSKA (reference sequence). CDR3 sequence reads: CSARDWLAQPGETQYF.

The chain combines TRBV7-2 with TRBJ1-1. CDR3 size: 16 residues. The germline V gene has CDR1 SGHTA and CDR2 FQGNSA. This chain's CDR3 is CASSSYLLARRTEAFF.

The chain joins TRBV12-3 or TRBV12-4 to TRBJ2-1; no DNA is available, so the TRBD2 call from TCRdb remains unchecked. The CDR3 is 17 amino acids. This CDR3 reads CASTGNRRLGSYNEQFF.

This chain connects TRBV30 to TRBJ2-5. CDR1 and CDR2 from the germline V gene are GTSNPN and SVGIG (reference sequence). This CDR3 is built from 13 residues. CDR3: CACQWDLQETQYF.

This sequence joins TRBV7-2 and TRBJ2-3. Looked up from germline, CDR1 is SGHTA and CDR2 is FQGNSA. The CDR3 sequence is 14 residues long. CDR3 loop: CASSLLLGTDTQYF. The whole variable domain, remainder taken from reference TRBV7-2 and TRBJ2-3, is GAGVSQSPSNKVTEKGKDVELRCDPISGHTALYWYRQSLGQGLEFLIYFQGNSAPDKSGLPSDRFSAERTGGSVSTLTIQRTQQEDSAVYLCASSLLLGTDTQYFGPGTRLTVL.

This rearrangement joins TRBV2 to TRBJ1-2. The germline V gene encodes CDR1 SNHLY and CDR2 FYNNEI. The CDR3 is made up of 15 amino acids. CDR3 sequence reads: CASSENSSGYYGYTF.

The chain couples TRBV29-1 to TRBJ2-4. This CDR3 region has 15 residues. Germline CDR1 reads SQVTM; CDR2 reads ANQGSEA. CDR3 region: CSVEVGYGSKNIQYF.

J is TRBJ2-1 and V is TRBV5-1; absent DNA, TCRdb's TRBD1 call cannot be checked. The V gene's germline CDR1 is SGHRS and CDR2 YFSETQ. The CDR3 extends over 16 amino acids. The CDR3 sequence is CASSPWSGSSSNEQFF. The variable domain in full, completed from reference TRBV5-1 and TRBJ2-1, reads KAGVTQTPRYLIKTRGQQVTLSCSPISGHRSVSWYQQTPGQGLQFLFEYFSETQRNKGNFPGRFSGRQFSNSRSEMNVSTLELGDSALYLCASSPWSGSSSNEQFFGPGTRLTVL.

The chain uses TRBV19 and TRBJ2-4; the TCRdb D gene call, TRBD1, has no DNA to confirm it. Germline V gene data show CDR1 as LNHDA and CDR2 as SQIVND (reference sequence). CDR3 length equals 20 residues. CDR3 loop: CASSLSERTGGARGKNIQYF.